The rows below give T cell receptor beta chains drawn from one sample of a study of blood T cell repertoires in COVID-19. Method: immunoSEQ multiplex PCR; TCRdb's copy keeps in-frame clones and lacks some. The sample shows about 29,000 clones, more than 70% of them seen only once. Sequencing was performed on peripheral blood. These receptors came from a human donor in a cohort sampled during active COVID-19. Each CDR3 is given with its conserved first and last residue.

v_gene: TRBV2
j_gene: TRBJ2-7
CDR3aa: CASSFTLAGGNEQYF

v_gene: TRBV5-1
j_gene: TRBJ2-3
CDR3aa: CASSSSILAFGEDTQYF

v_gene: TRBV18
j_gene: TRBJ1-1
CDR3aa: CASSPGDRGRNTEAFF

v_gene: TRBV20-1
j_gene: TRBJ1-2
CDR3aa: CSASVQGHGYTF

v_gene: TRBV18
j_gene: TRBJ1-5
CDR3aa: CASSPPGGGNQPQHF

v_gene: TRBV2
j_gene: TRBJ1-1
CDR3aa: CASSEVGGGNAFF

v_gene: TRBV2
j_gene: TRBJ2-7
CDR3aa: CASGPSLRGEQYF

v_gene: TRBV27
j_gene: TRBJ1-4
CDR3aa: CASSPPRRGFGEKLFF

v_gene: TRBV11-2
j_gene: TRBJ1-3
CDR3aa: CASSLGGFGNTIYF

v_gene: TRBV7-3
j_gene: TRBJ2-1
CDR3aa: CASSLEASSYNEQFF

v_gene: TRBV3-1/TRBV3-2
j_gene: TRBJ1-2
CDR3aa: CASSQADRFRYGYTF

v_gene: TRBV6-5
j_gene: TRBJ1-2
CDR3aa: CASSFGQGVDYGYTF

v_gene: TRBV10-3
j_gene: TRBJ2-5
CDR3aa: CAISEYGSGETQYF

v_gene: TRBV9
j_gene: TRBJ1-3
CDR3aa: CASSASLNTIYF

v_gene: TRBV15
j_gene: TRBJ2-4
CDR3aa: CATSSPGTGRGNIQYF

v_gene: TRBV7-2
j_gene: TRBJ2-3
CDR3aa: CASSSGRSRDTQYF

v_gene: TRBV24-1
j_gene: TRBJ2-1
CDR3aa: CATSDLATSGDYEQFF

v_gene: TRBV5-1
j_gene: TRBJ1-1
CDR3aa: CASSLGGTANTEAFF

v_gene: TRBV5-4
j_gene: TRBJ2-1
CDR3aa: CASSLAAGIYNEQFF

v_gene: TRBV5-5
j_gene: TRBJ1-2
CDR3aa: CASSPFTGTGGKTYGYTF

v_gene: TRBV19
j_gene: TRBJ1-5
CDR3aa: CASRGAYGNQPQHF

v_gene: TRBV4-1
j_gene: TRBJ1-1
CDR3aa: CASSQLDRGWTEAFF

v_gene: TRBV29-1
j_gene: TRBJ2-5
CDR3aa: CSVRRGTVQETQYF

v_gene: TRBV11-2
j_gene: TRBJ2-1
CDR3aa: CASSPPVVEQFF

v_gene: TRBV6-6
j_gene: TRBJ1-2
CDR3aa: CASSYSGPSGYTF

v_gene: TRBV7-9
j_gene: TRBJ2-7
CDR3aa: CASSLPDTGGLNEQYF

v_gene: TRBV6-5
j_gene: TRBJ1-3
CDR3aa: CASAQGQGNTIYF

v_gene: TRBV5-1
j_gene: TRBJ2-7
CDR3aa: CASSLAGGNEQYF

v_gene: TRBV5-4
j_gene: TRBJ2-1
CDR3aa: CASSLDRGSYNEQFF

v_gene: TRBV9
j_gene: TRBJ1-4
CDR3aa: CASSVGQEEKLFF

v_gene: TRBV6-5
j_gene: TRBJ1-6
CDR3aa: CASSNRAEISPLHF

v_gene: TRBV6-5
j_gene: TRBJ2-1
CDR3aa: CASRRGNNEQFF

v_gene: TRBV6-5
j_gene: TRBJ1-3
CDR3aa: CASTPGKVGNTIYF

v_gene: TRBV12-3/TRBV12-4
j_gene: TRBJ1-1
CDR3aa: CASSLAVTEAFF

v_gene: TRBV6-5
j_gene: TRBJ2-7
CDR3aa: CASRWGRVADEQYF

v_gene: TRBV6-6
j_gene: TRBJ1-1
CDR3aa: CASSLGAGTEAFF

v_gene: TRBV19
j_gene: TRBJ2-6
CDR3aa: CATRQDHSGANVLTF

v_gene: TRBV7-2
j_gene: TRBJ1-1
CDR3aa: CASSLGGTGRITEAFF

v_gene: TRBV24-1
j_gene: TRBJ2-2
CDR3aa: CATSDLGTSNTGELFF

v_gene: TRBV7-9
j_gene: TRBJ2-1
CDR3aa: CASSSPGLEQFF

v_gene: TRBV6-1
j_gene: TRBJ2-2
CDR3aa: CASSELGQGRITGELFF